This T cell receptor (beta chain) emerged from a study of blood T cell repertoires in COVID-19. Study at large: Sample material is recorded as cDNA or gDNA derived from T cells, B-cell-depleted T cells, or PBMCs.

In the original processing: Scientists estimated how many nucleated cells there were by amplifying reference gene primers. The repertoire was sequenced with immunoSEQ multiplex PCR; TCRdb's copy has only in-frame clones and lacks some. V and J calls plus clone size are reproduced from that table; the DNA served to infer D and trimming. The sample contains about 350,000 clones, roughly 87% of which appear only once. Patients in Seattle were enrolled during active infection, then followed longitudinally. The CDR3 is made up of 13 amino acids. V dropped 7 bases and J dropped 10; count of bases not matched to a gene: 7. Germline CDR1 reads SEHNR; CDR2 reads FQNEAQ (reference sequence).

Sequenced input: peripheral blood. This TCR came from a woman aged 55-70 years with COVID-19, enrolled during active disease. The rearrangement uses TRBV7-9 and TRBJ2-1; 10 nucleotides line up with TRBD1. The CDR3 nucleotides read TGTGCCAGCATGGGACAGGGGCTAGGCGAGCAGTTCTTC. This sequence encodes CASMGQGLGEQFF.